This T cell receptor (beta chain) comes out of a study of T cell repertoires in cytomegalovirus infection. On the study more broadly: A matching HLA type, together with CMV infection, was signaled by public TCR beta signatures.

TCRdb independently ran MiXCR on the reads; one entry per CDR3 protein. The sample lists about 830,000 distinct CDR3 sequences, less than 35% occurring once. The sample holds a few counts of this clonotype. Its antigen is unknown. V shed 5 bases and J shed 10 bases, with 14 bases lying between them. The CDR3 covers 13 residues. Germline CDR1 is MNHEY and CDR2 is SMNVEV (reference sequence). The sequence was obtained from a human donor in good health (CMV status not recorded). Some clones in this sample may be carry-over from other donors' samples. The specimen was cultured CD8+ T cells from PBMCs, collected from culture after CMV antigen stimulation. This chain links TRBV27 with TRBJ1-4, with D hard to call. This CDR3 reads CASSPGPLGKLFF. DNA of the CDR3: TGTGCCAGCAGTCCCGGACCCCTTGGAAAACTGTTTTTT.